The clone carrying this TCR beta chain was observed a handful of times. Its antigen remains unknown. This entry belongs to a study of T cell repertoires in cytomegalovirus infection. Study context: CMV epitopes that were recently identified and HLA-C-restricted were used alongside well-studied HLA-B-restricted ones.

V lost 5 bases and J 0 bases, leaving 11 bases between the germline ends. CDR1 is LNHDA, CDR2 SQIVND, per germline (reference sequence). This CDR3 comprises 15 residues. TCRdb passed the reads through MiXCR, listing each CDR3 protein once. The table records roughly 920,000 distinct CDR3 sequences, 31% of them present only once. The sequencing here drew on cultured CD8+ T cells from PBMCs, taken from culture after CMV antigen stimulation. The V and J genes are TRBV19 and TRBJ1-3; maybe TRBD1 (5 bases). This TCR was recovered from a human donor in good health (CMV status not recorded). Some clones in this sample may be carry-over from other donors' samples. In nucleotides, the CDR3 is TGTGCCAGTAGTGTGACAGCCAACTCTGGAAACACCATATATTTT. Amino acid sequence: CASSVTANSGNTIYF.